This TCR beta chain came from a study of T cell repertoires in cytomegalovirus infection. At the level of the study: CMV epitopes, recently identified HLA-C-restricted and well-studied HLA-B-restricted, were used. Study-level results: CMV carriers having the relevant HLA were flagged by cumulative public TCR beta family frequency. Dominant in the ex vivo response were TCR beta clonotypes restricted by HLA-C and specific for CMV.

MiXCR, applied by TCRdb to the reads, yields one record per CDR3 protein. Among 90,000 to 110,000 distinct CDR3 sequences listed, around 29% were seen once. Turning to this clonotype: Antigen unknown.

Source: CD8+ T cells from cultured PBMCs, taken from culture after CMV antigen stimulation. This receptor was identified in a human donor in good health (CMV status not recorded). Some clones in this sample may be carry-over from other donors' samples.

DNA for the CDR3: TGTGCCAGCAGCTTGATTATAGCGGGGGGCACAGATACGCAGTATTTT. Translated: CASSLIIAGGTDTQYF. J is TRBJ2-3 and V is TRBV7-6; TRBD2 matches at 9 bases. The germline V gene encodes CDR1 SGHVS and CDR2 FNYEAQ. The J segment lost 1 base and the V segment lost 3 bases, leaving 5 bases of the junction unmatched. The CDR3 runs 16 residues.